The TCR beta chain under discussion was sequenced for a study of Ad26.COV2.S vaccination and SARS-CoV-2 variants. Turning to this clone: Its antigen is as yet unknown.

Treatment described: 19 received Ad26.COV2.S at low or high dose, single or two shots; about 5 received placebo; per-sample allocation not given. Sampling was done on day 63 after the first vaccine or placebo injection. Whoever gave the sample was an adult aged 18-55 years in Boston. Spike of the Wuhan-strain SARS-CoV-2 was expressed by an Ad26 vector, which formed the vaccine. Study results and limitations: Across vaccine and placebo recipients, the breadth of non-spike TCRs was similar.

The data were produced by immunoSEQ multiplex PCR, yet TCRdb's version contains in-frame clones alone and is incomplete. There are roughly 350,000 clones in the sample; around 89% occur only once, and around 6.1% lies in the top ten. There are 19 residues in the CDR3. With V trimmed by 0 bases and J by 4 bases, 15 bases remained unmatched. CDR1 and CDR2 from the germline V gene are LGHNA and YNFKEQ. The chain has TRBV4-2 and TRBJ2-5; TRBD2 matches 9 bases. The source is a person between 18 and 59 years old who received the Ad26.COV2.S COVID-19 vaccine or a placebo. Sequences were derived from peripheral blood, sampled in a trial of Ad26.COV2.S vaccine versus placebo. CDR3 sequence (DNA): TGTGCCAGCAGCCAAGAACCATGGGCTAGCGGGGTAGTGGGAGAGACCCAGTACTTC. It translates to CASSQEPWASGVVGETQYF.